The 17 T cell receptor beta chains below all came from one sample that was sequenced in a study of technical replicates of blood from a handful of donors. Sequencing was performed with immunoSEQ multiplex PCR; in TCRdb, only in-frame clones are kept and a portion is missing. The sample shows about 88,000 clones, around 94% of them seen only once. Sequencing was performed on T cells isolated from PBMCs. Receptors were obtained from a human donor in good health.

This chain joins TRBV10-3 and TRBJ2-7; 8 nucleotides align to TRBD2. The CDR3 loop spans 13 amino acids. V gave up 6 bases and J gave up 0 bases; unmatched junction bases: 1. CDR1 is ENHRY, CDR2 SYGVKD, per germline. The CDR3: CAISTSGSYEQYF. The CDR3 DNA follows: TGTGCCATCAGCACTAGCGGCTCCTACGAGCAGTACTTC.

The rearrangement joins TRBV7-8 to TRBJ1-2; the D gene is possibly TRBD1 (5 bases). CDR3 size: 14 residues. Germline CDR1 and CDR2: SGHVS and FQNEAQ. V was shortened by 1 base and J by 1 base, with 7 bases between the two germline ends. The CDR3 DNA follows: TGTGCCAGCAGCTTAGGGGGGGTTAACTATGGCTACACCTTC. It specifies CASSLGGVNYGYTF.

The J gene is TRBJ2-1, the V gene TRBV28, with 13 bases that match TRBD2. After removal of 6 bases from V and 0 bases from J, the junction contained 8 bases not matched to a gene. Germline CDR1 reads MDHEN; CDR2 reads SYDVKM. CDR3 length: 18 residues. In nucleotides, the CDR3 is TGTGCCAGCAGCTCGACTAGCGGGAGGTCGGGCTCCTACAATGAGCAGTTCTTC. It is translated as CASSSTSGRSGSYNEQFF. Full variable domain (outside the CDR3, taken from reference TRBV28 and TRBJ2-1): DVKVTQSSRYLVKRTGEKVFLECVQDMDHENMFWYRQDPGLGLRLIYFSYDVKMKEKGDIPEGYSVSREKKERFSLILESASTNQTSMYLCASSSTSGRSGSYNEQFFGPGTRLTVL.

This clone was picked up one time. The J gene is TRBJ1-2, the V gene TRBV29-1; 7 positions agree with TRBD1. The CDR3 loop spans 14 amino acids. Unmatched junction bases numbered 13, after V lost 8 bases and J lost 4 bases. CDR1 SQVTM and CDR2 ANQGSEA come from the germline V gene. Here the CDR3 DNA reads TGCAGCCTTACAGGGGAAGGGTCGGGCTATGGCTACACCTTC. Residues: CSLTGEGSGYGYTF.

The rearrangement links TRBV28 to TRBJ2-7, with D perhaps TRBD1 (6 bases). The V and J ends lost 3 bases and 0 bases respectively, with 12 bases between them. Germline V gene lookup returns CDR1 MDHEN and CDR2 SYDVKM. The CDR3 length is 15 residues. CDR3 residues: CASSFPMGASYEQYF. CDR3 nucleotides: TGTGCCAGCAGTTTCCCTATGGGGGCCTCCTACGAGCAGTACTTC.

The V gene is TRBV9, the J gene TRBJ2-1; 13 bases match TRBD2. The CDR3 totals 17 residues. V dropped 3 bases and J dropped 4; count of bases not matched to a gene: 7. In germline, CDR1 is SGDLS, CDR2 YYNGEE. CDR3 DNA: TGTGCCAGCAGCGACGGACTAGCGGGGGCCCTATACAATGAGCAGTTCTTC. It specifies CASSDGLAGALYNEQFF.

The chain recombines TRBV6-4 with TRBJ2-6; TRBD2 matches at 7 bases. The CDR3 has 17 residues. The V and J ends lost 6 bases and 0 bases, in that order; junction bases with no gene match: 8. Germline values: CDR1 MRHNA, CDR2 SNTAGT. CDR3 coding DNA: TGTGCCAGCAGCATGAGCGGGATTAGCTCTGGGGCCAACGTCCTGACTTTC. This gives the protein CASSMSGISSGANVLTF.

There are a few counts of this clone. The genes are TRBV6-1 and TRBJ1-1; D uncertain. Trimming stripped 4 bases from V and 5 bases from J, with 8 bases between. The CDR3 totals 12 residues. Germline CDR1 MNHNS, CDR2 SASEGT. CDR3 nucleotide sequence: TGTGCCAGCAGTGTAGGGAGTACTGAAGCTTTCTTT. Protein sequence: CASSVGSTEAFF.

V is TRBV10-1 and J is TRBJ2-7; 8 bases are shared with TRBD2. The CDR3 spans 16 residues. Per germline, CDR1 WNHNN and CDR2 SYGVQD (reference sequence). V shed 0 bases and J 4 bases; nucleotides not matched to a gene: 8. The CDR3 coding sequence is TGCGCCAGCAGTGAGTCGCGAGCGGGAGCGGAATACGAGCAGTACTTC. This encodes CASSESRAGAEYEQYF.

The rearrangement links TRBV27 to TRBJ2-1; D gene ambiguous. V was clipped by 0 bases and J by 2 bases, with 8 bases between them. Germline-derived CDR1 and CDR2 are MNHEY and SMNVEV (reference sequence). The CDR3 sequence is 15 residues long. CDR3 region: CASSLSHTAYNEQFF. CDR3 nucleotide sequence: TGTGCCAGCAGTTTATCCCACACCGCCTACAATGAGCAGTTCTTC.

The chain recombines TRBV19 with TRBJ2-3; D uncertain. Germline CDR1 is LNHDA and CDR2 is SQIVND (reference sequence). V shed 0 bases and J shed 2 bases, with 12 bases lying between them. The CDR3 is made up of 16 amino acids. The CDR3 bases are TGTGCCAGTAGTATAGATCGGAACAGCTTCACAGATACGCAGTATTTT. It is translated as CASSIDRNSFTDTQYF.

The V and J genes are TRBV19 and TRBJ2-7; D is possibly TRBD1 (6 bases). Germline V CDR1 and CDR2: LNHDA, SQIVND (reference sequence). CDR3 length equals 16 residues. Deletions cut 7 bases from V and 4 bases from J, with 23 bases between. In DNA form, the CDR3 reads TGTGCCAGTACCCCGAAGATATACGAACAGGGATACGAGCAGTACTTC. This codes for CASTPKIYEQGYEQYF.

The rearrangement uses TRBV18 and TRBJ2-3, with TRBD1 matching over 8 bases. With 0 bases clipped from V and 0 bases from J, the junction kept 5 bases outside the gene matches. The length of the CDR3 is 17 residues. Per germline, CDR1 KGHSH and CDR2 LQKENI. Here the CDR3 reads CASSPPTGAPSTDTQYF. In DNA, the CDR3 is TGTGCCAGCTCACCACCGACAGGGGCGCCCAGCACAGATACGCAGTATTTT. Filled out from reference TRBV18 and TRBJ2-3, the complete variable domain reads NAGVMQNPRHLVRRRGQEARLRCSPMKGHSHVYWYRQLPEEGLKFMVYLQKENIIDESGMPKERFSAEFPKEGPSILRIQQVVRGDSAAYFCASSPPTGAPSTDTQYFGPGTRLTVL.

The gene calls are TRBV6-5 and TRBJ1-4; D is undetermined. The CDR3 consists of 16 residues. Trimming left V 2 bases short and J 2 bases short, with 12 bases between. The germline V gene has CDR1 MNHEY and CDR2 SVGAGI. CDR3 in amino acids: CASSYGHMNTNEKLFF. CDR3 DNA sequence: TGTGCCAGCAGTTACGGGCATATGAATACTAATGAAAAACTGTTTTTT.

V and J are TRBV6-5 and TRBJ2-7; D may be TRBD1 (6 bases). Germline CDR1 reads MNHEY; CDR2 reads SVGAGI. CDR3 length: 15 amino acids. With 5 bases removed from V and 2 bases from J, the gap between germline ends came to 16 bases. The CDR3, as DNA: TGTGCCAGCAGTAGCCCCGGACAGACCGCCTACGAGCAGTACTTC. As protein: CASSSPGQTAYEQYF.

The V call is TRBV7-9, the J call TRBJ1-1; maybe TRBD1 (6 bases). Per germline, CDR1 SEHNR and CDR2 FQNEAQ (reference sequence). This CDR3 contains 14 residues. The germline V and J ends were trimmed by 10 bases and 0 bases, with 15 bases remaining between them. The CDR3 loop reads CATRGGGLNTEAFF. CDR3 DNA: TGTGCCACTAGGGGGGGAGGCCTGAACACTGAAGCTTTCTTT.

This rearrangement joins TRBV29-1 to TRBJ2-7; TRBD2 is a possible D gene (5 bases). The CDR3 covers 11 residues. Germline loops: CDR1 SQVTM, CDR2 ANQGSEA. Deletions cut 7 bases from V and 6 bases from J, with 13 bases between. CDR3 residues: CSAGNIPEQYF. Written as DNA, the CDR3 is TGCAGCGCCGGGAATATTCCCGAGCAGTACTTC.